This T cell receptor (beta chain) came from a study of T cells in localized non-small cell lung cancer. Judged by abundance, this clone is large (0.1 to 1%). The repertoire was sequenced with immunoSEQ multiplex PCR; TCRdb's copy has only in-frame clones and lacks some. The sample has around 1,500 clones, under 20% seen once. The sequencing here drew on normal lung tissue next to the tumor, taken before any cancer treatment. The receptor was derived from a male donor aged 60 or over with stage III squamous cell lung carcinoma.

Written as DNA, the CDR3 is TGTGCCAGCAGCGTGGGGGGCGGAAATCAGCCCCAGCATTTT. Translating it yields CASSVGGGNQPQHF. The genes are TRBV9 and TRBJ1-5; D might be TRBD1 (6 bases). The CDR3 sequence is 14 residues long. V gave up 2 bases and J gave up 4 bases, with 10 bases separating them. Germline lookup yields CDR1 SGDLS and CDR2 YYNGEE.